A single T cell receptor beta chain is shown here with its context. Its specific antigen is unknown. One base away there is no much larger clone; base qualities are not given. From cysteine to phenylalanine, the CDR3 is 12 amino acids long. Only the CDR3 portion is preserved as DNA: 36 bases, with reading frame beginning at the first base. The V end loses 0 bases and the J end loses 7 bases, and a stretch of 7 bases separates them. The germline V gene (reference sequence) specifies SGHKS as CDR1 and YYEKEE as CDR2. Receptors were amplified or captured by the immunoSEQ multiplex PCR assay. The source is immuneACCESS, and TCRdb retained only in-frame sequences with V and J called. Part of the clones is not carried over; for the studies checked, unresolved V genes explain less than half of this, and the remainder is unexplained. This sample lists just under 60,000 clones; roughly 94% were detected once. Less than 3.5% of the sample goes to the ten largest clones.

This specimen belongs to a study of technical replicates of blood from several donors (dated by TCRdb to the late 2010s). This receptor was obtained from a human donor in good health. Some clones in this sample may be carry-over from other donors' samples. Input material: PBMCs. The chain couples TRBV5-5 to TRBJ2-5; the D gene cannot be resolved reliably. The DNA is as follows: TGTGCCAGCAGCTTGGTGGCGGCGACCCAGTACTTC. This sequence encodes CASSLVAATQYF.